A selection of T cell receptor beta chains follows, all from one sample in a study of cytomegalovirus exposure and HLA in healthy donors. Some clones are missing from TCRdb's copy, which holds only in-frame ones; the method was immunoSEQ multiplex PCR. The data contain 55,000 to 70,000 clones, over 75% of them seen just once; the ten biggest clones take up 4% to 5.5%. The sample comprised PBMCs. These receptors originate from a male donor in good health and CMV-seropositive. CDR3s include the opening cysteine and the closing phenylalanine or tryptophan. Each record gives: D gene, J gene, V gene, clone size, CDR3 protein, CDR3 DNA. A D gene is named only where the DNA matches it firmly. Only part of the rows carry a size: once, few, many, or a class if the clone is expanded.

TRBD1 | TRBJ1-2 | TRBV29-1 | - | CSAEPGDRGGYTF | TGCAGCGCCGAGCCAGGGGACAGGGGTGGCTACACCTTC
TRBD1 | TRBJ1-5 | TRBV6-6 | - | CASSRTGGSNQPQHF | TGTGCCAGCAGTCGGACAGGGGGCAGCAATCAGCCCCAGCATTTT
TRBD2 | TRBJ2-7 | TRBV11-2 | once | CASSSRLAAYSYEQYF | TGTGCCAGCAGCTCCCGACTAGCGGCTTACTCCTACGAGCAGTACTTC
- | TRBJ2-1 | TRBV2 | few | CASGVGGNEQFF | TGTGCCAGCGGCGTGGGGGGAAATGAGCAGTTCTTC
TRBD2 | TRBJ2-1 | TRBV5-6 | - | CASSWAGLATYNEQFF | TGTGCCAGCAGCTGGGCGGGACTAGCGACCTACAATGAGCAGTTCTTC
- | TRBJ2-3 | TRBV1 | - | CTSSQEGGGGADFCTDTQYF | TGCACCAGCAGCCAAGAAGGAGGCGGGGGGGCCGATTTTTGCACAGATACGCAGTATTTT
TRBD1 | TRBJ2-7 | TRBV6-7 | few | CASSYSDRGGRQYF | TGTGCCAGCAGTTACTCGGACAGGGGAGGGAGGCAGTACTTC
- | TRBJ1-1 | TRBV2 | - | CASAGSMNTEAFF | TGTGCCAGCGCAGGTTCCATGAACACTGAAGCTTTCTTT
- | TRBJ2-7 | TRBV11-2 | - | CASSLDRLYEQYF | TGTGCCAGCAGCTTAGACAGGTTGTACGAGCAGTACTTC
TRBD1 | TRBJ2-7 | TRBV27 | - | CASSFLRTTGKSYEQYF | TGTGCCAGCAGTTTTTTAAGGACGACAGGGAAGTCCTACGAGCAGTACTTC
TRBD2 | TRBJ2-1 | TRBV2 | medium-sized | CASSAPGLAGLRASYNEQFF | TGTGCCAGCAGTGCTCCGGGACTAGCGGGATTGAGGGCCTCCTACAATGAGCAGTTCTTC
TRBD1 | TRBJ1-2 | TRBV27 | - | CASSSLQGVRGGYTF | TGTGCCAGCAGCTCCCTACAGGGGGTGAGAGGTGGCTACACCTTC
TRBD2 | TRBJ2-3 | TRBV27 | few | CASSSGGPADTQYF | TGTGCCAGCAGCTCGGGGGGGCCGGCAGATACGCAGTATTTT
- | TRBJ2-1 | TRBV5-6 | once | CASILSGGLGNEQFF | TGTGCCAGCATCCTCTCAGGGGGGTTAGGCAATGAGCAGTTCTTC
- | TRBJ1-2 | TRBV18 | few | CASSPGGPYGYTF | TGTGCCAGCTCCCCCGGAGGGCCCTATGGCTACACCTTC
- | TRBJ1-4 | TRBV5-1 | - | CASSRTTTNEKLFF | TGCGCCAGCAGTCGGACTACAACTAATGAAAAACTGTTTTTT
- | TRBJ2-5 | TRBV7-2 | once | CASTLGPSRGETQYF | TGTGCCAGCACTCTAGGACCATCGAGGGGGGAGACCCAGTACTTC
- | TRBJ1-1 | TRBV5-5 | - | CASSSQGTEAFF | TGTGCCAGCAGCTCTCAGGGCACTGAAGCTTTCTTT
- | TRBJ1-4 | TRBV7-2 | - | CASSLDSGFGEKLFF | TGTGCCAGCAGCTTAGACTCGGGTTTTGGAGAAAAACTGTTTTTT
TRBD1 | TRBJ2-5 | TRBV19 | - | CASSPAGDRAETQYF | TGTGCCAGTAGTCCGGCAGGGGACAGGGCCGAGACCCAGTACTTC
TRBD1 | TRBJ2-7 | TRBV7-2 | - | CASSKAPGTGGHEQYF | TGTGCCAGCAGCAAAGCCCCCGGGACAGGGGGACACGAGCAGTACTTC
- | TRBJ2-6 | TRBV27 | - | CASSFSGPGANVLTF | TGTGCCAGCAGTTTCAGTGGGCCTGGGGCCAACGTCCTGACTTTC
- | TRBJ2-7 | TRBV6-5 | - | CASSPNYAENYEQYF | TGTGCCAGCAGCCCGAACTATGCTGAGAACTACGAGCAGTACTTC
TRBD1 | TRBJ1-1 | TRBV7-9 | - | CASSLRGLNTEAFF | TGTGCCAGCAGCTTAAGGGGGCTGAACACTGAAGCTTTCTTT
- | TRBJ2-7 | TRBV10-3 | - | CAISGGQSYEQYF | TGTGCCATCAGTGGAGGGCAGTCCTACGAGCAGTACTTC
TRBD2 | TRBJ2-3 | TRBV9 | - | CASSVAASGGVSTDTQYF | TGTGCCAGCAGCGTAGCGGCTAGCGGAGGTGTTAGCACAGATACGCAGTATTTT
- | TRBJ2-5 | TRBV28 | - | CASRKSKETQYF | TGTGCCAGCAGGAAGAGTAAAGAGACCCAGTACTTC
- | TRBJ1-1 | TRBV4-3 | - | CASSQDRVATEAFF | TGCGCCAGCAGCCAAGATCGGGTTGCCACTGAAGCTTTCTTT